This T cell receptor beta chain emerged from a study of T cell responses to AZD1222 COVID-19 vaccine. This CDR3 has 15 residues. Profiled with immunoSEQ multiplex PCR; TCRdb holds only in-frame clones, not every one. The repertoire holds approximately 130,000 clones, with around nine tenths as singletons. Source: peripheral blood, taken on day 0 of AZD1222 vaccination. The gene calls are TRBV21-1 and TRBJ2-3; the table gives TRBD1 as D, unverified against the DNA. TRBV21-1 has pseudogene status. The origin of this receptor is an adult in good health. The CDR3 nucleotides read TGTGCCAGCAGCAAAGGACAGGGGAAAACAGATACGCAGTATTTT. This translates into CASSKGQGKTDTQYF.